The clone carrying this T cell receptor beta chain was counted between two and nine times. The length of the CDR3 is 16 residues. CDR1 is LNHDA and CDR2 is SQIVND in the germline V gene (reference sequence). V was trimmed by 5 bases and J by 0 bases, leaving 14 bases between them. Cohort 3 recovered donors had two negative PCRs, clearance, or symptom resolution. The sample is drawn from a study of blood T cell repertoires in COVID-19. The data were produced by immunoSEQ multiplex PCR, yet TCRdb's version contains in-frame clones alone and is incomplete. Here the sample spans almost 400,000 clones, roughly 86% being singletons.

The TCR comes from a woman aged 25 to 45 who had recovered from COVID-19. The genes are TRBV19 and TRBJ1-3; D is unresolved. Sequenced material: PBMCs or T cells enriched from blood (not recorded which). The CDR3 sequence is CASSDIRGNSGNTIYF. The DNA for the CDR3 is TGTGCCAGTAGTGACATCCGGGGAAACTCTGGAAACACCATATATTTT.